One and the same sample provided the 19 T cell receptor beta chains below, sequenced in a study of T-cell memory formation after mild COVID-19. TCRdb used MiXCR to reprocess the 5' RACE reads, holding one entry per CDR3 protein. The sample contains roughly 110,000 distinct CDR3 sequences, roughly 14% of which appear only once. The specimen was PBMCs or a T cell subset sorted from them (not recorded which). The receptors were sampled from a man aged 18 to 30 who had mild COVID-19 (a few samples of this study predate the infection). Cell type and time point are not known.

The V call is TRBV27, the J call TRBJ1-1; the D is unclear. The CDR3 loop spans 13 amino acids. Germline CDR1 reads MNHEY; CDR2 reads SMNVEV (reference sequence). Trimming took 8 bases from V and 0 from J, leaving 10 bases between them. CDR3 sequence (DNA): TGTGCCAGCGGCCTAACCATGAACACTGAAGCTTTCTTT. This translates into CASGLTMNTEAFF.

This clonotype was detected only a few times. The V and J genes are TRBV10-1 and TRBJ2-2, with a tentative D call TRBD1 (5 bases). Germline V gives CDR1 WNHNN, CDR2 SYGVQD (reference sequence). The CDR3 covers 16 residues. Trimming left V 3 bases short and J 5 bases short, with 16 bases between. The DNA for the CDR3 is TGCGCCAGCAGTGAAAGCATGCAGGGAAGAACCGGGGAGCTGTTTTTT. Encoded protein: CASSESMQGRTGELFF.

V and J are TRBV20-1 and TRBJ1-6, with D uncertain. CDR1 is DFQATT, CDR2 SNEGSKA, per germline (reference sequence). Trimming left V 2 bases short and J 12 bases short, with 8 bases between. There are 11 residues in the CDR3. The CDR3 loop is CSARRQIPLHF. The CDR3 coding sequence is TGCAGTGCTAGAAGGCAGATACCCCTCCACTTT.

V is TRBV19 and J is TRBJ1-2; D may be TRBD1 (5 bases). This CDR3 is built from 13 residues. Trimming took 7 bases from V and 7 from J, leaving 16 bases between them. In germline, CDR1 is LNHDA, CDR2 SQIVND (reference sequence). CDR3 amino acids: CASMGSWGVGYTF. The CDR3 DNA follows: TGTGCCAGTATGGGGTCGTGGGGCGTTGGCTACACCTTC.

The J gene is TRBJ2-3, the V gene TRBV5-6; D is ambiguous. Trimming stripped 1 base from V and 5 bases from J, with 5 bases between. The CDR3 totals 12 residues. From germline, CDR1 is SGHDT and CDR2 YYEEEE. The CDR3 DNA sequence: TGTGCCAGCAGCTTGCAGGTAGATACGCAGTATTTT. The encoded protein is CASSLQVDTQYF.

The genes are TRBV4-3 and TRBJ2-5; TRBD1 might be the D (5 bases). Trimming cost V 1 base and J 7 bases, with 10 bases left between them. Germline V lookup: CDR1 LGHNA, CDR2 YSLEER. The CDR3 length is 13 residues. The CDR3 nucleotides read TGCGCCAGCAGCCAAGCCGACAGAGGGACCCAGTACTTC. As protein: CASSQADRGTQYF.

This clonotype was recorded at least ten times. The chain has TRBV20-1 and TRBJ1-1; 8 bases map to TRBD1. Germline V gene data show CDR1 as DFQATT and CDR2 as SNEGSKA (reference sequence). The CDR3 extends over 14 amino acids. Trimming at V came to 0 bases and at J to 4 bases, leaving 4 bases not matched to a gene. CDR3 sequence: CSARDWQGATEAFF. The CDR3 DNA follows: TGCAGTGCTAGAGATTGGCAGGGGGCCACTGAAGCTTTCTTT.

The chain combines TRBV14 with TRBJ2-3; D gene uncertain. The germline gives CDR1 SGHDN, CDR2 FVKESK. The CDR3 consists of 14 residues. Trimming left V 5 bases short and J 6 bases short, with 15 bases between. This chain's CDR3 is CASSTAAWLDTQYF. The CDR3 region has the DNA TGTGCCAGCAGCACGGCCGCGTGGTTGGATACGCAGTATTTT.

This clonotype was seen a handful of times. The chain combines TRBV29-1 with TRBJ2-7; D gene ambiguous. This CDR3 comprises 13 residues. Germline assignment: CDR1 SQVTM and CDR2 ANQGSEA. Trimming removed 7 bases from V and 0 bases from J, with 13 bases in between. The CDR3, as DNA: TGCAGCGCCTCCGTAGGATCCTCCTACGAGCAGTACTTC. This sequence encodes CSASVGSSYEQYF.

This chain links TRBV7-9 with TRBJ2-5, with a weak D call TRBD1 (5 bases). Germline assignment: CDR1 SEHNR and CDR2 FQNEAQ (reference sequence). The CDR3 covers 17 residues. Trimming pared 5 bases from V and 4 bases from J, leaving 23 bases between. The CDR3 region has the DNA TGTGCCAGCAGCCTTATATCGGTTCGACAGCCACGAGAGACCCAGTACTTC. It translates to CASSLISVRQPRETQYF.

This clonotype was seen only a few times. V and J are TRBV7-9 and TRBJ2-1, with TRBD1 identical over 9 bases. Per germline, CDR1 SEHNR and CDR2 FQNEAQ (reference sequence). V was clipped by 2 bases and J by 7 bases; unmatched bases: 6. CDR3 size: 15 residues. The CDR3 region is CASSLRGQGRNEQFF. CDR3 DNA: TGTGCCAGCAGCTTAAGGGGACAGGGTCGGAATGAGCAGTTCTTC.

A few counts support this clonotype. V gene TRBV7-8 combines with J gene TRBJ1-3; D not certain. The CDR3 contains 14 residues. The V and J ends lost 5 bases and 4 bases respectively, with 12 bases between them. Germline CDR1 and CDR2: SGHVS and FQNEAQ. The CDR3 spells CASSPNSRGNTIYF. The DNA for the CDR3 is TGTGCCAGCAGCCCAAATTCGAGGGGAAACACCATATATTTT. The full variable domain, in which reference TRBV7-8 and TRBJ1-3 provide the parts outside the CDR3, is GAGVSQSPRYKVAKRGQDVALRCDPISGHVSLFWYQQALGQGPEFLTYFQNEAQLDKSGLPSDRFFAERPEGSVSTLKIQRTQQEDSAVYLCASSPNSRGNTIYFGEGSWLTVV.

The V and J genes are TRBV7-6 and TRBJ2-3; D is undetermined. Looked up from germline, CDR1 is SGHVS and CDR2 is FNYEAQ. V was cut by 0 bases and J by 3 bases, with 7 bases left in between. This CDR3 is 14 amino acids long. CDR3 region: CASSLAGLTDTQYF. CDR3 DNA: TGTGCCAGCAGCTTAGCGGGCCTAACAGATACGCAGTATTTT.

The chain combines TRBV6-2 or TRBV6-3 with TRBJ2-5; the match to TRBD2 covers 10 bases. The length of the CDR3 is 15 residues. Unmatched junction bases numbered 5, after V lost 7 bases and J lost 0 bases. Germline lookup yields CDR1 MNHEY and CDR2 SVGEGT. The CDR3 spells CASNLAGAYQETQYF. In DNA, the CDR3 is TGTGCCAGCAATCTAGCGGGGGCCTACCAAGAGACCCAGTACTTC.

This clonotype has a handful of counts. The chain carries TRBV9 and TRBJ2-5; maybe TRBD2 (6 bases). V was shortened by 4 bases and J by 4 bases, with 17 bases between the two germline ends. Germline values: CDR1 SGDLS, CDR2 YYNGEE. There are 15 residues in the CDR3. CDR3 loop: CASSPRDWGRETQYF. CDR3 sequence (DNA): TGTGCCAGCAGCCCTCGGGACTGGGGGAGAGAGACCCAGTACTTC.

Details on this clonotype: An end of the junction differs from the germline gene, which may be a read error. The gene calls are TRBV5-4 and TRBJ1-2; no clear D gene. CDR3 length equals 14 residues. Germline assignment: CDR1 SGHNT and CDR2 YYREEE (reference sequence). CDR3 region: CVSSFQGSGYGYTF. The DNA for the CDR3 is TGTGTCAGCAGCTTTCAAGGATCTGGCTATGGCTACACCTTC.

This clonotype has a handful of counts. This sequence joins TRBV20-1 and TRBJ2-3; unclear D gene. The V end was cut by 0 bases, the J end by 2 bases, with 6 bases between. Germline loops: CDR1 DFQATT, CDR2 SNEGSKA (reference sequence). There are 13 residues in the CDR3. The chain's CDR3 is CSARDLSTDTQYF. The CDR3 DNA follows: TGCAGTGCTAGAGATCTCTCCACAGATACGCAGTATTTT.

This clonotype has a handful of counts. CDR3: CASSSGFNQPQHF. As DNA, the CDR3 is TGTGCCAGCAGCTCCGGGTTCAATCAGCCCCAGCATTTT. The chain carries TRBV7-6 and TRBJ1-5; unclear D gene. Germline CDR1 SGHVS, CDR2 FNYEAQ. The CDR3 runs 13 residues. The ends were cut back, 4 bases at V and 3 bases at J, with 7 bases in the middle.

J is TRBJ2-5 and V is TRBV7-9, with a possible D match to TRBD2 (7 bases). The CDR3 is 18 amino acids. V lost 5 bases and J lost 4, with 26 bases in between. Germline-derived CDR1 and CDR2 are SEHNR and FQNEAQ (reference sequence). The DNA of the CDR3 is TGTGCCAGCAGCGCGGATTGGGTGGGGGGGCGTCGTGGAGAGACCCAGTACTTC. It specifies CASSADWVGGRRGETQYF.